The 25 T cell receptor beta chains presented below share a single source sample, sequenced in a study of blood T cell repertoires in COVID-19. Data came from immunoSEQ multiplex PCR; TCRdb stores just in-frame clones and leaves some out. The sample includes about 230,000 clones, approximately 88% seen only once; the top ten take under 30%. Material: peripheral blood. The receptors derive from a middle-aged man with acute or convalescent COVID-19.

V usage is TRBV19 and J usage is TRBJ2-5; a possible D gene is TRBD2 (6 bases). CDR3 length: 15 residues. Germline values: CDR1 LNHDA, CDR2 SQIVND (reference sequence). V was shortened by 5 bases and J by 1 base, with 14 bases between the two germline ends. The DNA for the CDR3 is TGTGCCAGTAGTGTACAAGGACTACCCCAAGAGACCCAGTACTTC. Its protein is CASSVQGLPQETQYF.

V usage is TRBV5-1 and J usage is TRBJ2-1; tentatively, D is TRBD2 (6 bases). The CDR3 has 15 residues. Germline loops: CDR1 SGHRS, CDR2 YFSETQ. Trimming shortened V by 0 bases and J by 7 bases, and 14 bases separated the two germline ends. CDR3 DNA sequence: TGCGCCAGCAGCTTGGTTACCGGGAGTCCGAATGAGCAGTTCTTC. The encoded protein is CASSLVTGSPNEQFF.

The chain combines TRBV19 with TRBJ2-1; 11 bases line up with TRBD2. The CDR3 runs 15 residues. The J segment lost 8 bases and the V segment lost 7 bases, leaving 10 bases of the junction unmatched. From germline, CDR1 is LNHDA and CDR2 SQIVND (reference sequence). CDR3 coding DNA: TGTGCCAGTACCTATAGCGGGAGGGCCGACGATGAGCAGTTCTTC. Encoded protein: CASTYSGRADDEQFF.

The chain couples TRBV5-1 to TRBJ2-1; D gene unclear. This CDR3 spans 12 amino acids. V was cut by 2 bases and J by 4 bases, with 4 bases left in between. CDR1 SGHRS and CDR2 YFSETQ come from the germline V gene. The CDR3 loop reads CASSLAYNEQFF. In DNA, the CDR3 is TGCGCCAGCAGCTTAGCGTACAATGAGCAGTTCTTC.

The chain carries TRBV5-1 and TRBJ2-1; D call uncertain. CDR1 is SGHRS, CDR2 YFSETQ, per germline. Trimming removed 4 bases from V and 9 bases from J, with 17 bases in between. The CDR3 consists of 14 residues. CDR3 sequence reads: CASSPSGVATEQFF. The CDR3 coding sequence is TGCGCCAGCAGCCCCAGTGGTGTAGCAACTGAGCAGTTCTTC.

The chain employs TRBV20-1 and TRBJ1-4; D is unresolved. Germline V CDR1 and CDR2: DFQATT, SNEGSKA (reference sequence). The V and J ends lost 3 bases and 7 bases respectively, with 12 bases between them. The CDR3 totals 13 residues. The CDR3 bases are TGCAGTGCTAGTAGAGGGTCCACTGAAAAACTGTTTTTT. Its translation: CSASRGSTEKLFF.

The V gene is TRBV9, the J gene TRBJ2-1; 7 bases are shared with TRBD2. V was pared by 0 bases and J by 8 bases, with 8 bases of the junction left unmatched. The length of the CDR3 is 15 residues. The germline gives CDR1 SGDLS, CDR2 YYNGEE. The CDR3 DNA reads TGTGCCAGCAGCGTAGGAGGAACTAGCGTACATGAGCAGTTCTTC. Its protein product is CASSVGGTSVHEQFF.

This sequence joins TRBV5-1 and TRBJ2-5; maybe TRBD1 (5 bases). V lost 0 bases, J lost 2 bases, and 14 bases lay in between. The CDR3 sequence is 16 residues long. From germline, CDR1 is SGHRS and CDR2 YFSETQ. CDR3 coding DNA: TGCGCCAGCAGCTTGGCTGCCCGACAGCCTCAAGAGACCCAGTACTTC. Amino acids: CASSLAARQPQETQYF.

V and J are TRBV5-1 and TRBJ1-1; D ambiguous. CDR1 is SGHRS, CDR2 YFSETQ, per germline. The CDR3 has 15 residues. The germline V and J ends were trimmed by 5 bases and 0 bases, with 14 bases remaining between them. In nucleotides, the CDR3 is TGCGCCAGCAGACTATTCATGGCGATGAACACTGAAGCTTTCTTT. Translated, it gives CASRLFMAMNTEAFF.

The chain couples TRBV7-2 to TRBJ2-7; 7 bases fit TRBD1. CDR1 is SGHTA and CDR2 is FQGNSA in the germline V gene. The V segment lost 5 bases and the J segment 5 bases; nucleotides outside the gene matches: 6. The CDR3 has 13 residues. CDR3 nucleotides: TGTGCCAGCAGCGAACAGGGGTTAGACGAGCAGTACTTC. Translated: CASSEQGLDEQYF.

A single count supports this clone. The chain links TRBV20-1 to TRBJ2-2; D is unclear. Germline lookup yields CDR1 DFQATT and CDR2 SNEGSKA (reference sequence). The CDR3 covers 11 residues. V lost 3 bases and J 8 bases, leaving 7 bases between the germline ends. CDR3 region: CSASGIGELFF. The CDR3 DNA reads TGCAGTGCTAGCGGTATAGGGGAGCTGTTTTTT.

The chain has TRBV11-2 and TRBJ2-2, with D possibly TRBD2 on 5 matching bases. With 2 bases removed from V and 10 bases from J, the gap between germline ends came to 14 bases. The CDR3 covers 14 residues. The germline V gene encodes CDR1 SGHAT and CDR2 FQNNGV. CDR3 sequence: CASSLFTRAQELFF. The CDR3, as DNA: TGTGCCAGCAGCTTATTCACGCGGGCCCAGGAGCTGTTTTTT.

This clone was recorded a few times. The CDR3, as DNA: TGTGCCAGCAGCTATATCACAGGGGGCCCAGTAACTGAAGCTTTCTTT. Protein: CASSYITGGPVTEAFF. This chain uses TRBV7-9 with TRBJ1-1; 9 nucleotides agree with TRBD1. Germline assignment: CDR1 SEHNR and CDR2 FQNEAQ (reference sequence). V trimming: 4 bases; J trimming: 5 bases; junction bases outside the gene matches: 11. This CDR3 comprises 16 residues. The variable domain in full, with the rest retrieved from reference TRBV7-9 and TRBJ1-1, is DTGVSQNPRHKITKRGQNVTFRCDPISEHNRLYWYRQTLGQGPEFLTYFQNEAQLEKSRLLSDRFSAERPKGSFSTLEIQRTEQGDSAMYLCASSYITGGPVTEAFFGQGTRLTVV.

The chain combines TRBV11-2 with TRBJ2-7, with D uncertain. This CDR3 has 14 amino acids. Germline lookup yields CDR1 SGHAT and CDR2 FQNNGV. V dropped 1 base and J dropped 2 bases, with 9 bases sitting between them. The CDR3 region is CASSLGLGTYEQYF. The CDR3 DNA is TGTGCCAGCAGCTTAGGGCTAGGTACCTACGAGCAGTACTTC.

The gene calls are TRBV18 and TRBJ1-1; tentative D call: TRBD1 (6 bases). Germline lookup yields CDR1 KGHSH and CDR2 LQKENI. This CDR3 has 14 amino acids. V lost 3 bases and J lost 4, with 12 bases in between. CDR3 residues: CASSPGGPGTEAFF. CDR3 DNA sequence: TGTGCCAGCTCACCCGGGGGGCCGGGCACTGAAGCTTTCTTT.

The chain combines TRBV25-1 with TRBJ1-4; D is perhaps TRBD1 (5 bases). Germline V CDR1 and CDR2: MGHDK, SYGVNS. This CDR3 is built from 16 residues. V lost 3 bases to trimming and J lost 0 bases, with 11 bases between them. The CDR3 nucleotides are TGTGCCAGCAGTGACCCTCGGGGGGCAACTAATGAAAAACTGTTTTTT. Translating it yields CASSDPRGATNEKLFF.

As concerns this clone: The same CDR3 can be traced to other DNA sequences in this sample. The chain links TRBV11-3 to TRBJ1-6; D gene unclear. CDR1 and CDR2 from the germline V gene are SGHNT and YENEEA. The CDR3 has 13 residues. V gave up 1 base and J gave up 6 bases, with 4 bases separating them. The CDR3 is CASSLASNSPLHF. As DNA, the CDR3 is TGTGCCAGCAGCTTAGCCTCTAATTCACCCCTCCACTTT. Complete variable domain (other parts from reference TRBV11-3 and TRBJ1-6): EAGVVQSPRYKIIEKKQPVAFWCNPISGHNTLYWYLQNLGQGPELLIRYENEEAVDDSQLPKDRFSAERLKGVDSTLKIQPAELGDSAVYLCASSLASNSPLHFGNGTRLTVT.

This rearrangement joins TRBV11-3 to TRBJ2-7, with 7 bases matching TRBD2. The length of the CDR3 is 15 residues. The ends lost 5 bases at V and 6 bases at J; junction bases unmatched: 13. Germline V CDR1 and CDR2: SGHNT, YENEEA. The CDR3 here is CASSLQSGNPSEQYF. CDR3 nucleotide sequence: TGTGCCAGCAGCCTACAAAGCGGGAACCCCTCCGAGCAGTACTTC.

The J gene is TRBJ2-1, the V gene TRBV19; 7 bases are shared with TRBD2. V was pared by 5 bases and J by 5 bases, with 6 bases of the junction left unmatched. CDR3 length equals 14 residues. Germline V gene sequence: CDR1 LNHDA, CDR2 SQIVND (reference sequence). CDR3 nucleotides: TGTGCCAGTAGTGTGACTAGCTACCACAATGAGCAGTTCTTC. This encodes CASSVTSYHNEQFF.

V and J are TRBV10-1 and TRBJ2-4; 10 nucleotides agree with TRBD1. Germline loops: CDR1 WNHNN, CDR2 SYGVQD (reference sequence). J lost 0 bases, V lost 9 bases, and 14 bases had no gene match. The CDR3 loop spans 18 amino acids. Here the CDR3 reads CASRGRDRGEVAKNIQYF. The CDR3 DNA sequence: TGCGCCAGTAGAGGAAGGGACAGGGGTGAAGTAGCCAAAAACATTCAGTACTTC.

J is TRBJ1-2 and V is TRBV2; 8 nucleotides match TRBD1. The CDR3 covers 13 residues. The germline CDR1 and CDR2 sequences are SNHLY and FYNNEI. J lost 3 bases, V lost 3 bases, and 0 bases had no gene match. This CDR3 is CASSETGDYGYTF. CDR3 nucleotide sequence: TGTGCCAGCAGTGAGACAGGGGACTATGGCTACACCTTC.

V is TRBV4-1 and J is TRBJ2-7, with 16 bases identical to TRBD2. The CDR3 is 17 amino acids. With V trimmed by 0 bases and J by 2 bases, 1 base remained unmatched. Germline V gives CDR1 MGHRA, CDR2 YSYEKL. The CDR3 DNA follows: TGCGCCAGCAGCCAAGATGGGACTAGCGGGAGGGCCTACGAGCAGTACTTC. Its protein product is CASSQDGTSGRAYEQYF.

This clone was detected a few times. This rearrangement joins TRBV19 to TRBJ2-1; 7 positions match TRBD1. The CDR3 loop spans 16 amino acids. Germline lookup yields CDR1 LNHDA and CDR2 SQIVND (reference sequence). V lost 5 bases and J lost 0; bases outside the gene matches: 7. The CDR3: CASSRNRGISYNEQFF. The CDR3 bases are TGTGCCAGTAGTCGAAACAGGGGTATCTCCTACAATGAGCAGTTCTTC.

The chain uses TRBV7-2 and TRBJ2-2, with a tentative D call TRBD2 (6 bases). Trimming removed 5 bases from V and 0 bases from J, with 16 bases in between. The CDR3 length is 17 residues. The germline CDR1 and CDR2 sequences are SGHTA and FQGNSA. CDR3 loop: CASSPPWGDSNTGELFF. In DNA form, the CDR3 reads TGTGCCAGCAGCCCTCCCTGGGGGGATTCGAACACCGGGGAGCTGTTTTTT.

The rearrangement uses TRBV5-5 and TRBJ1-2; D not certain. There are 13 residues in the CDR3. Germline lookup yields CDR1 SGHKS and CDR2 YYEKEE (reference sequence). Trimming cost V 0 bases and J 7 bases, with 10 bases left between them. This CDR3 is CASSLAGRGGYTF. CDR3 coding DNA: TGTGCCAGCAGCTTGGCCGGGCGGGGTGGCTACACCTTC.